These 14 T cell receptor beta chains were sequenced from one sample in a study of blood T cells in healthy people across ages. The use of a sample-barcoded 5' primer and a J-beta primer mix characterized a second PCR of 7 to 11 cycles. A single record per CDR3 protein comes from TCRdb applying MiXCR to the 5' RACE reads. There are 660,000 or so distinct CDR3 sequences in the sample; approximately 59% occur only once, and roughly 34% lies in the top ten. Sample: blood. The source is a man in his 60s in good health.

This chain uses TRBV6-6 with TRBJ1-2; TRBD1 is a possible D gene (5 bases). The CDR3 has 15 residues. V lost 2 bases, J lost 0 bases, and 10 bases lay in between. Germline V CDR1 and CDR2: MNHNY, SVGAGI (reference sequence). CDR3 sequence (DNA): TGTGCCAGCAGTTACCGACAGCTTTCTAACTATGGCTACACCTTC. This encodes CASSYRQLSNYGYTF.

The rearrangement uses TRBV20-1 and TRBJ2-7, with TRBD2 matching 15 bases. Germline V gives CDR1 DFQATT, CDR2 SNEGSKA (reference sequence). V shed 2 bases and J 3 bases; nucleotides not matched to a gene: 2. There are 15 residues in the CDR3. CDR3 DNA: TGCAGTGCTAGAAAGGGACTAGCGGGGGGCTACGAGCAGTACTTC. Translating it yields CSARKGLAGGYEQYF.

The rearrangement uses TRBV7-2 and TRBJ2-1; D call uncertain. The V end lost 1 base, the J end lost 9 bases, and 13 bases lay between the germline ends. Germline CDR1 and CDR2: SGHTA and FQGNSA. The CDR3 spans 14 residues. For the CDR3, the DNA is TGTGCCAGCAGCTTAGTGGTTAGCTCCAGTGAGCAGTTCTTC. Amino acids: CASSLVVSSSEQFF.

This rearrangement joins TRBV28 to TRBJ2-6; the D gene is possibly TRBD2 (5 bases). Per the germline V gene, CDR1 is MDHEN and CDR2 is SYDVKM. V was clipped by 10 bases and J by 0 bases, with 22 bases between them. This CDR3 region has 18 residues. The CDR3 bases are TGTGCCACCCTTAACCGGGGTCGAGAGCCCTCTGGGGCCAACGTCCTGACTTTC. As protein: CATLNRGREPSGANVLTF.

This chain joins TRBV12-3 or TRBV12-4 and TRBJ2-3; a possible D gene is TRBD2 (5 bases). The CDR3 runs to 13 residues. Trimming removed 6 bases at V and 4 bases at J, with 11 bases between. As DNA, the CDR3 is TGTGCCAGCAGCAGATACGGGGCAGATACGCAGTATTTT. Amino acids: CASSRYGADTQYF.

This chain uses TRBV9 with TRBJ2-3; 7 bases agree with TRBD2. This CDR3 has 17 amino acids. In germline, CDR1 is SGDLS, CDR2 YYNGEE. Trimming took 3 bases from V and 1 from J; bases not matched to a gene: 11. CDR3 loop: CASSAGGSIRGTDTQYF. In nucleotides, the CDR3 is TGTGCCAGCAGCGCCGGGGGGTCGATACGCGGCACAGATACGCAGTATTTT.

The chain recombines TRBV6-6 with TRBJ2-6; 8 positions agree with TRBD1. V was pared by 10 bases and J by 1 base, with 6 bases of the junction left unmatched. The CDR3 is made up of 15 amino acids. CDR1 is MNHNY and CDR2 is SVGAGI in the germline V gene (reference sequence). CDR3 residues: CATDRESSGANVLTF. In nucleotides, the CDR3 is TGTGCCACGGACAGGGAATCTTCTGGGGCCAACGTCCTGACTTTC.

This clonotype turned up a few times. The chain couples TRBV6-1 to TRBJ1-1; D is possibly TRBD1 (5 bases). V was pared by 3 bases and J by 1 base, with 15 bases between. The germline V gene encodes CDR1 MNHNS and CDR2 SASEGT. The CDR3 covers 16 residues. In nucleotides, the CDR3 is TGTGCCAGCAGTGAGAGTGGGGGGAGCCCGAACACTGAAGCTTTCTTT. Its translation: CASSESGGSPNTEAFF.

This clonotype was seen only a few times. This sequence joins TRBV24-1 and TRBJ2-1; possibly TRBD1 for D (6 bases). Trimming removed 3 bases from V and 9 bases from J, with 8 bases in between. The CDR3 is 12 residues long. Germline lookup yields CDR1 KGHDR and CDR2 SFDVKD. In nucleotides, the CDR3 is TGTGCCACCAGTGATCCAGGGGTTGAGCAGTTCTTC. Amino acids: CATSDPGVEQFF.

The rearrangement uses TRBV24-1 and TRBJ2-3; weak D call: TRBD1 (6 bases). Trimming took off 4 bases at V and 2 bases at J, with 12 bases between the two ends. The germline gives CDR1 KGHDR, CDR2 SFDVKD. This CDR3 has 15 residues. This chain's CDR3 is CATSEPGHLTDTQYF. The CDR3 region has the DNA TGTGCCACCAGTGAGCCGGGACACCTCACAGATACGCAGTATTTT.

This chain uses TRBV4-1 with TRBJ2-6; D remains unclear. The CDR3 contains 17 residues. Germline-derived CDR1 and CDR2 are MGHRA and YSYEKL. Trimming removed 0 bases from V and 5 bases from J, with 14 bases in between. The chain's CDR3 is CASSQERPPLWANVLTF. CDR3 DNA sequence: TGCGCCAGCAGCCAAGAACGGCCGCCCCTCTGGGCCAACGTCCTGACTTTC.

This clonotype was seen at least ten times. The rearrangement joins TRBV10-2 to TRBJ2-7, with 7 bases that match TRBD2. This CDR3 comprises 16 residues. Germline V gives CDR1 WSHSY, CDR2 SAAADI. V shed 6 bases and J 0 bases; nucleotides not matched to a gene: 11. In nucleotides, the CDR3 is TGCGCCAGCAGCGATCCTAGCGGACCCCGCTCCTACGAGCAGTACTTC. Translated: CASSDPSGPRSYEQYF.

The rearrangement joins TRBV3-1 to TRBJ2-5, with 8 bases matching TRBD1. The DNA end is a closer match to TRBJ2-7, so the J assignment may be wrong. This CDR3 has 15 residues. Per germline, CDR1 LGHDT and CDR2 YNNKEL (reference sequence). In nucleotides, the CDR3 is TGTGCCAGCAGCCAAGCAGGACAGGGATCCCACGAGCAGTACTTC. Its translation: CASSQAGQGSHEQYF.

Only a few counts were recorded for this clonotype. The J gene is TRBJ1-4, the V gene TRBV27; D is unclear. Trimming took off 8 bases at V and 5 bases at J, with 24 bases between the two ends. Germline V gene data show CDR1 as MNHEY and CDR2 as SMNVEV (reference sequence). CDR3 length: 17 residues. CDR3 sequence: CASCSSFRNTGNEKLFF. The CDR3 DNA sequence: TGTGCCAGCTGCTCTTCGTTTCGAAATACGGGGAATGAAAAACTGTTTTTT.